The sequence of this TCR beta chain was determined in a study of identical twins. Study results and limitations: Sequences that were beta out-of-frame showed weaker excess twin sharing. Findings depended on cross-sectional statistics rather than tracking the same donors.

The CDR3 extends over 15 amino acids. The germline gives CDR1 KGHSH, CDR2 LQKENI. V was pared by 1 base and J by 2 bases, with 4 bases of the junction left unmatched. TCRdb independently ran MiXCR on the 5' RACE reads; one entry per CDR3 protein. The table records hundreds of thousands of distinct CDR3 sequences, under 9% of them present only once. In the case of this clonotype: Its antigen remains unknown.

The sample also formed part of further work on yellow fever vaccine responses in identical twins.

This clonotype was sampled from a young woman in good health. Sequenced material: PBMCs. The chain has TRBV18 and TRBJ2-5; the match to TRBD1 covers 7 bases. In nucleotides, the CDR3 is TGTGCCAGCTCACCACTGGACAGGACGCAAGAGACCCAGTACTTC. Protein product: CASSPLDRTQETQYF.